This T cell receptor beta chain stems from a study of T cells after yellow fever vaccination (dated by TCRdb to the late 2010s). At the level of the whole study: Libraries from fractions with low cell numbers were prepared with the SMART-Seq v4 Ultra Low Input RNA kit. Bulk PBMC replicates and cell subsets were isolated from blood drawn at multiple timepoints before and after both primary and secondary immunization. The cohort comprised two healthy male donors, one aged 18 to 30 and one aged 30 to 39 years. To follow T-cell clones before and after both primary and booster YFV17D yellow fever vaccination, bulk TCR alpha and beta repertoires underwent longitudinal sequencing. Study-wide findings and limitations: Because the study included only a couple of donors, the extent to which the findings can be generalized is limited. Compared with the primary T-cell response, the secondary T-cell response was weaker but faster, peaking on day 5 rather than day 15. Computational filtering was needed because FACS-sorted repertoires could contain abundant contaminating clonotypes from the bulk population. Most clones expanded after primary vaccination (96% of CD4 and around 88% of CD8) were re-detected after the booster, suggesting that broad memory maintenance occurred. A small share of clonotypes was detected in both CD4 and CD8 compartments, with the overlap likely arising from convergent recombination.

Per the publication, the treatment or condition label means: live attenuated yellow fever vaccine strain. A standard Ficoll-Paque protocol was used to isolate PBMCs from peripheral blood. CD4 and CD8 T-cell fractions were isolated with Dynabeads CD4 and CD8 positive selection kits. TriZol was used to extract RNA from bulk PBMCs, CD4 and CD8 fractions, and dextramer-positive and dextramer-negative fractions. TCR cDNA was made using 5'RACE template switching, a step that added a universal primer site and unique molecular identifiers. Priming of cDNA synthesis was performed from both the TCR alpha and TCR beta constant segments. Libraries were amplified in two PCR steps, with sample barcodes and sequencing adapters added in the second step. Sequencing of libraries was performed on Illumina HiSeq 2500 (2x100 bp) or NovaSeq (2x150 bp). The source study handled its data this way. MIGEC handled demultiplexing of reads and collapsing into UMI consensus sequences, while MiXCR performed V(D)J alignment. Vaccine-responding clonotypes were identified with edgeR using replicate PBMC samples, with FDR below 0.01 and a log2 fold change above 5 up to day 15 being required. CD4 or CD8 identity was assigned to each bulk clonotype according to whether the clonotype was present at higher abundance in the sequenced CD4 repertoire or the sequenced CD8 repertoire. TCRdb ran its own pipeline on the public reads, namely fastp trimming at Q25 and MiXCR clone calling, and kept in-frame beta chains. Rows are unified per CDR3 protein, each entry keeping the most common DNA and genes. None of the V and J calls come from the authors' own analysis; TCRdb made them. Across this sample there are about 74,000 distinct CDR3 sequences, with roughly 7.4% seen only once. The ten largest clones capture around a third of the sample.

Concerning this clonotype itself: Its antigen is unknown. Base-call qualities are not available, and no considerably larger clone is one nucleotide away.

Relative to germline, V is missing 8 bases and J is missing 7 bases, with 18 bases of the junction outside any gene match. The CDR3 goes from the cysteine to the phenylalanine over 17 residues. This entry keeps only the CDR3 DNA: 51 bases, framed from base 1. The germline V gene yields LGHNA for CDR1 and YNFKEQ for CDR2. The sequence joins TRBV4-2 to TRBJ2-1; 9 middle bases align to TRBD2. The starting material was CD8+ T cells sorted from PBMCs, obtained around 5 days after the first yellow fever vaccination. This TCR came from a young man who received the YFV17D yellow fever vaccine. DNA sequence: TGTGCCAGCCGCCCCCGGGGAAGCGGGGGGTTTAGTAATGAGCAGTTCTTC. Its protein product is CASRPRGSGGFSNEQFF.